This TCR beta chain was documented in a study of T-cell reconstitution after alpha-beta-depleted transplantation in children. Findings and caveats of the study: Expanded clones from the graft, numbering several hundred, reportedly supplied alpha-beta T cells about two months after transplant. T cells produced anew were the main source of T-cell counts and diversity one year after transplant.

This clonotype was seen many times. Its antigen is not identified. This CDR3 region has 16 residues. Germline-derived CDR1 and CDR2 are MGHDK and SYGVNS. Germline trimming cut 0 bases from V and 6 bases from J; bases unmatched to any gene: 9. Unique molecular identifiers tagged the TCRbeta library. TCRdb re-analysed the PCR reads in MiXCR, keeping a single row per CDR3 protein. This sample yields 200,000 to 250,000 distinct CDR3 sequences, of which about 8.2% are seen a single time; less than 40% belongs to the top ten. The chain couples TRBV25-1 to TRBJ1-1, with 8 nucleotides matching TRBD1. This clonotype was obtained from a male patient aged 2 to 9 who had a stem cell transplant for acute myeloid leukemia, so the T cells may come from the graft donor. The sample was PBMCs, mostly from graft donor cells, taken 360 days after TCRalphabeta/CD19-depleted stem cell transplant. CDR3 amino acids: CASSEYGQGPDAEAFF. The DNA for the CDR3 is TGTGCCAGCAGTGAATATGGACAGGGACCTGATGCTGAAGCTTTCTTT. The variable domain in full, completed from reference TRBV25-1 and TRBJ1-1, reads EADIYQTPRYLVIGTGKKITLECSQTMGHDKMYWYQQDPGMELHLIHYSYGVNSTEKGDLSSESTVSRIRTEHFPLTLESARPSHTSQYLCASSEYGQGPDAEAFFGQGTRLTVV.